One sample yielded the 15 T cell receptor beta chains listed below, sequenced in a study of vaccination effects on CD4 cells after COVID-19. These receptors are not linked to any known antigen. ViraFEST used viral peptide pools to expand antigen-specific CD4+ T cells before sequencing. It was after 10 days of culture that CD4+ T cells were isolated. Prior SARS-CoV-2 infection was absent in the vaccine recipients, as shown by negative nucleocapsid antibodies. Sequencing used immunoSEQ multiplex PCR; TCRdb keeps in-frame clones, though not all of them. The profile shows 25,000 to 35,000 clones, 70% to 80% of them singletons. This sample comprised CD4+ T cells from PBMCs cultured with SARS-CoV-2 spike peptides, obtained before COVID-19 vaccination. The receptors originated from a human donor who received a COVID-19 vaccine.

The chain employs TRBV2 and TRBJ2-2; D gene ambiguous. The CDR3 is 12 amino acids. The V gene's germline CDR1 is SNHLY and CDR2 FYNNEI. The germline V and J ends were trimmed by 6 bases and 2 bases, with 4 bases remaining between them. CDR3 nucleotides: TGTGCCAGCAGGATTAACACCGGGGAGCTGTTTTTT. It encodes CASRINTGELFF.

The V gene is TRBV18, the J gene TRBJ1-1; D remains ambiguous. This CDR3 comprises 13 residues. Trimming removed 5 bases from V and 0 bases from J, with 7 bases in between. Germline CDR1 is KGHSH and CDR2 is LQKENI. Here the CDR3 reads CASSDGMNTEAFF. In nucleotides, the CDR3 is TGTGCCAGCTCAGACGGCATGAACACTGAAGCTTTCTTT.

CDR3 protein: CASRGNNQPQHF. CDR3 bases: TGTGCCAGCAGAGGGAACAATCAGCCCCAGCATTTT. The chain carries TRBV28 and TRBJ1-5; D is uncertain. From germline, CDR1 is MDHEN and CDR2 SYDVKM. The germline V and J ends were trimmed by 6 bases and 3 bases, with 6 bases remaining between them. The CDR3 contains 12 residues. Drawing the rest from reference TRBV28 and TRBJ1-5, the complete variable domain is DVKVTQSSRYLVKRTGEKVFLECVQDMDHENMFWYRQDPGLGLRLIYFSYDVKMKEKGDIPEGYSVSREKKERFSLILESASTNQTSMYLCASRGNNQPQHFGDGTRLSIL.

This chain links TRBV12-5 with TRBJ1-1; 8 bases agree with TRBD1. The CDR3 has 13 residues. The germline CDR1 and CDR2 sequences are LGHNT and FRNRAP. V dropped 1 base and J dropped 8; count of bases not matched to a gene: 3. The CDR3 here is CASGLAGQGEAFF. The CDR3 nucleotides read TGTGCTAGTGGTTTGGCCGGACAGGGAGAAGCTTTCTTT. The full variable domain, completed using reference TRBV12-5 and TRBJ1-1, is DARVTQTPRHKVTEMGQEVTMRCQPILGHNTVFWYRQTMMQGLELLAYFRNRAPLDDSGMPKDRFSAEMPDATLATLKIQPSEPRDSAVYFCASGLAGQGEAFFGQGTRLTVV.

V and J are TRBV4-1 and TRBJ1-4; the D gene is possibly TRBD1 (6 bases). This CDR3 spans 14 amino acids. Germline CDR1 and CDR2: MGHRA and YSYEKL. Trimming took 1 base from V and 7 from J, leaving 10 bases between them. In DNA form, the CDR3 reads TGCGCCAGCAGCCAAGGGGGGGCTGGTGAAAAACTGTTTTTT. Translating gives CASSQGGAGEKLFF.

V usage is TRBV5-6 and J usage is TRBJ1-1; D unclear. Germline CDR1 and CDR2: SGHDT and YYEEEE. Trimming stripped 4 bases from V and 2 bases from J, with 12 bases between. The CDR3 has 14 amino acids. This CDR3 is CASSVDTFNTEAFF. CDR3 in DNA: TGTGCCAGCAGCGTAGACACGTTCAACACTGAAGCTTTCTTT.

This clone was seen a few times. The chain couples TRBV5-4 to TRBJ1-1, with 7 bases matching TRBD1. The length of the CDR3 is 14 residues. V shed 0 bases and J 5 bases; nucleotides not matched to a gene: 4. CDR1 is SGHNT and CDR2 is YYREEE in the germline V gene (reference sequence). CDR3 loop: CASSLEGGWTEAFF. CDR3 DNA: TGTGCCAGCAGCTTGGAAGGGGGCTGGACTGAAGCTTTCTTT. The full variable domain, in which reference TRBV5-4 and TRBJ1-1 provide the parts outside the CDR3, is ETGVTQSPTHLIKTRGQQVTLRCSSQSGHNTVSWYQQALGQGPQFIFQYYREEENGRGNFPPRFSGLQFPNYSSELNVNALELDDSALYLCASSLEGGWTEAFFGQGTRLTVV.

This clone came up a few times. The genes are TRBV6-2 or TRBV6-3 and TRBJ2-5; 7 bases fit TRBD2. CDR3 length: 15 residues. Germline-derived CDR1 and CDR2 are MNHEY and SVGEGT. Germline trimming cut 6 bases from V and 5 bases from J; bases unmatched to any gene: 12. The CDR3 bases are TGTGCCAGCAGCACCCGGGGGAGGGTGCGGGAGACCCAGTACTTC. Protein product: CASSTRGRVRETQYF.

The chain links TRBV11-2 to TRBJ2-7; 7 bases line up with TRBD2. Germline CDR1 and CDR2: SGHAT and FQNNGV. The CDR3 length is 15 residues. With 4 bases clipped from V and 4 bases from J, the junction kept 10 bases outside the gene matches. For the CDR3, the DNA is TGTGCCAGCAGCTCCACGGGAGGAGGAGGGTACGAGCAGTACTTC. Translated, it gives CASSSTGGGGYEQYF.

The gene calls are TRBV19 and TRBJ2-2; D call uncertain. V dropped 1 base and J dropped 5 bases, with 5 bases sitting between them. Germline V CDR1 and CDR2: LNHDA, SQIVND (reference sequence). The length of the CDR3 is 13 residues. CDR3 DNA sequence: TGTGCCAGTAGTATAGTAAGGACCGGGGAGCTGTTTTTT. As protein: CASSIVRTGELFF.

V is TRBV18 and J is TRBJ1-1; no definite D call. V gave up 6 bases and J gave up 1 base, with 12 bases separating them. CDR3 length equals 14 residues. Germline CDR1 and CDR2: KGHSH and LQKENI. Here the CDR3 DNA reads TGTGCCAGCTCCCGGCAAGGACGGAACACTGAAGCTTTCTTT. It encodes CASSRQGRNTEAFF.

The V call is TRBV11-2, the J call TRBJ1-3; D gene unclear. Germline CDR1 and CDR2: SGHAT and FQNNGV. Trimming took off 2 bases at V and 0 bases at J, with 11 bases between the two ends. The CDR3 loop spans 16 amino acids. The CDR3 reads CASSLRTGNSGNTIYF. The CDR3 region has the DNA TGTGCCAGCAGCTTAAGGACGGGGAACTCTGGAAACACCATATATTTT.

This chain joins TRBV12-3 or TRBV12-4 and TRBJ1-6; 7 positions agree with TRBD1. J gave up 9 bases and V 6 bases, and 5 bases lay outside the gene matches. The CDR3 runs 13 residues. This CDR3 is CASRGTVVSPLHF. For the CDR3, the DNA is TGTGCCAGCAGGGGGACAGTGGTTTCACCCCTCCACTTT.

The CDR3 spells CASSQVTGRTEAFF. DNA for the CDR3: TGTGCCAGCAGCCAAGTGACAGGGCGGACTGAAGCTTTCTTT. The chain employs TRBV3-1 (or the pseudogene TRBV3-2) and TRBJ1-1; the match to TRBD1 covers 7 bases. This CDR3 spans 14 amino acids. From germline, CDR1 is LGHDT and CDR2 YNNKEL (reference sequence). Trimming cost V 1 base and J 5 bases; bases outside gene matches: 4.

This rearrangement joins TRBV7-2 to TRBJ2-3, with D possibly called TRBD1 or TRBD2 (5 bases each). The germline gives CDR1 SGHTA, CDR2 FQGNSA. V was trimmed by 5 bases and J by 3 bases, leaving 15 bases between them. This CDR3 contains 15 residues. CDR3 sequence: CASSPWGRGTDTQYF. The CDR3 DNA reads TGTGCCAGCAGCCCCTGGGGCCGAGGGACAGATACGCAGTATTTT.